What follows are 27 T cell receptor beta chains derived from one specimen sequenced in a study of blood T cell repertoires in COVID-19. TCRdb keeps only in-frame clones here, not all; method: immunoSEQ multiplex PCR. The profile shows about 250,000 clones, around 88% of them singletons. What was sequenced was peripheral blood. These receptors came from a man older than 75 with acute or convalescent COVID-19.

This chain uses TRBV20-1 with TRBJ2-7, with TRBD2 as a possible D gene (6 bases). Germline loops: CDR1 DFQATT, CDR2 SNEGSKA (reference sequence). Trimming removed 3 bases at V and 1 base at J, with 13 bases between. The length of the CDR3 is 14 residues. DNA of the CDR3: TGCAGTGCTAGTCCGGCCGGGAGTTCCTACGAGCAGTACTTC. Translation gives CSASPAGSSYEQYF.

This chain joins TRBV7-8 and TRBJ2-7; 10 nucleotides align to TRBD1. After removal of 3 bases from V and 4 bases from J, the junction contained 3 bases not matched to a gene. The germline gives CDR1 SGHVS, CDR2 FQNEAQ. The CDR3 covers 14 residues. DNA for the CDR3: TGTGCCAGCAGCTTTGACAGGGGGCAGTACGAGCAGTACTTC. The encoded protein is CASSFDRGQYEQYF.

The gene calls are TRBV9 and TRBJ2-1, with D tentatively TRBD2 (6 bases). Germline V lookup: CDR1 SGDLS, CDR2 YYNGEE. V was shortened by 4 bases and J by 2 bases, with 13 bases between the two germline ends. The CDR3 extends over 15 amino acids. The CDR3 loop reads CASSPRDWAYNEQFF. DNA of the CDR3: TGTGCCAGCAGCCCTCGGGACTGGGCCTACAATGAGCAGTTCTTC.

The chain uses TRBV5-5 and TRBJ2-1, with 8 positions matching TRBD2. There are 13 residues in the CDR3. With V trimmed by 2 bases and J by 7 bases, 2 bases remained unmatched. The V gene's germline CDR1 is SGHKS and CDR2 YYEKEE (reference sequence). The CDR3 DNA reads TGTGCCAGCAGCTTTGCGGGGGGAAATGAGCAGTTCTTC. Its translation: CASSFAGGNEQFF.

The chain carries TRBV5-1 and TRBJ1-1; a weak D match, TRBD1 (5 bases). The V end lost 1 base, the J end lost 0 bases, and 13 bases lay between the germline ends. This CDR3 has 16 amino acids. CDR1 and CDR2 from the germline V gene are SGHRS and YFSETQ. CDR3 amino acids: CASSLNGAGMNTEAFF. The CDR3 DNA sequence: TGCGCCAGCAGCTTGAATGGGGCGGGGATGAACACTGAAGCTTTCTTT.

This clone has just one count. This chain connects TRBV2 to TRBJ2-1; possible D gene TRBD2, 5 bases. The CDR3 sequence is 14 residues long. CDR1 is SNHLY and CDR2 is FYNNEI in the germline V gene. V was cut by 7 bases and J by 2 bases, with 12 bases left in between. The CDR3 DNA is TGTGCCAGCATGTTCGGGGTTCCCTACAATGAGCAGTTCTTC. Protein sequence: CASMFGVPYNEQFF.

The chain has TRBV19 and TRBJ1-2, with D possibly matching TRBD1 (5 bases). This CDR3 spans 14 amino acids. The germline V and J ends were trimmed by 3 bases and 4 bases, with 12 bases remaining between them. Germline loops: CDR1 LNHDA, CDR2 SQIVND (reference sequence). In DNA, the CDR3 is TGTGCCAGTAGTATGGGGCAGACCCTCTATGGCTACACCTTC. Translating it yields CASSMGQTLYGYTF.

The J gene is TRBJ2-7, the V gene TRBV24-1; 7 bases are a match to TRBD2. Germline CDR1 reads KGHDR; CDR2 reads SFDVKD. This CDR3 region has 15 residues. V shed 2 bases, J shed 4 bases, and the junction held 7 bases outside the gene matches. The CDR3 DNA sequence: TGTGCCACCAGTGATTCTTTGGCGGGAGAGTACGAGCAGTACTTC. Its protein is CATSDSLAGEYEQYF.

The V call is TRBV7-2, the J call TRBJ2-5; D remains unclear. Germline V CDR1 and CDR2: SGHTA, FQGNSA. This CDR3 is built from 13 residues. V was shortened by 2 bases and J by 5 bases, with 9 bases between the two germline ends. The CDR3 loop is CASSLRGVETQYF. CDR3 nucleotide sequence: TGTGCCAGCAGCTTAAGAGGTGTGGAGACCCAGTACTTC.

The chain carries TRBV19 and TRBJ1-1; no definite D call. The CDR3 is 14 amino acids. Germline CDR1 and CDR2: LNHDA and SQIVND (reference sequence). Trimming removed 5 bases from V and 1 base from J, with 11 bases in between. CDR3 loop: CASSYAVKNTEAFF. The CDR3 DNA reads as TGTGCCAGTAGTTACGCGGTCAAGAACACTGAAGCTTTCTTT.

This rearrangement joins TRBV4-1 to TRBJ2-2; no definite D call. Between the trimmed V and J ends, which lost 4 bases and 2 bases, there was a span of 11 bases. This CDR3 region has 15 residues. The germline gives CDR1 MGHRA, CDR2 YSYEKL. CDR3 nucleotides: TGCGCCAGCAGCCTACTACCGCTAAACACCGGGGAGCTGTTTTTT. Protein sequence: CASSLLPLNTGELFF.

The chain joins TRBV5-1 to TRBJ2-7; D unresolved. The CDR3 is 14 residues long. V lost 0 bases and J lost 5, with 12 bases in between. In germline, CDR1 is SGHRS, CDR2 YFSETQ. CDR3 protein: CASSLAYVTHEQYF. The CDR3 nucleotides are TGCGCCAGCAGCTTGGCCTACGTAACTCACGAGCAGTACTTC.

V gene TRBV7-3 combines with J gene TRBJ2-3; 8 positions match TRBD2. V lost 5 bases, J lost 6 bases, and 10 bases stayed unmatched. Germline-derived CDR1 and CDR2 are SGHTA and FQGTGA. This CDR3 region has 15 residues. In DNA form, the CDR3 reads TGTGCCAGCAGCCCTCGGGGGGGGATGTCGGATACGCAGTATTTT. Translated, it gives CASSPRGGMSDTQYF.

CDR3 amino acids: CASSLGSQGLGEQYF. The CDR3 DNA reads as TGTGCCAGCAGTTTAGGGTCCCAGGGGTTGGGCGAGCAGTACTTC. The J gene is TRBJ2-7, the V gene TRBV28, with D tentatively TRBD1 (6 bases). This CDR3 contains 15 residues. V lost 2 bases, J lost 6 bases, and 17 bases lay in between. Germline assignment: CDR1 MDHEN and CDR2 SYDVKM.

The rearrangement joins TRBV5-1 to TRBJ1-4, with D possibly being TRBD1 (6 bases). The germline V and J ends were trimmed by 4 bases and 7 bases, with 20 bases remaining between them. This CDR3 has 16 amino acids. CDR1 and CDR2 (germline): SGHRS, YFSETQ. CDR3 loop: CASSMQHGGLAEKLFF. The DNA for the CDR3 is TGCGCCAGCAGCATGCAGCATGGGGGCCTTGCTGAAAAACTGTTTTTT.

The V call is TRBV27, the J call TRBJ1-1; 8 positions agree with TRBD1. Germline CDR1 and CDR2: MNHEY and SMNVEV (reference sequence). CDR3 length equals 14 residues. Trimming at V came to 6 bases and at J to 1 base, leaving 4 bases not matched to a gene. CDR3 coding DNA: TGTGCCAGCAGCTACAGGGGGGCGAACACTGAAGCTTTCTTT. Protein sequence: CASSYRGANTEAFF.

The V gene is TRBV6-1, the J gene TRBJ1-1; D is uncertain. Germline V CDR1 and CDR2: MNHNS, SASEGT. The CDR3 spans 15 residues. The V end lost 3 bases, the J end lost 0 bases, and 11 bases lay between the germline ends. Here the CDR3 reads CASSEVWAVNTEAFF. CDR3 sequence (DNA): TGTGCCAGCAGTGAGGTTTGGGCCGTGAACACTGAAGCTTTCTTT.

Only one count was recorded for this clone. Other DNA variants within this sample encode the same CDR3. The chain uses TRBV2 and TRBJ2-5; TRBD1 aligns across 7 bases. CDR1 SNHLY and CDR2 FYNNEI come from the germline V gene. V lost 5 bases and J lost 1; bases outside the gene matches: 4. The CDR3 covers 14 residues. The CDR3 loop reads CASSKGQLQETQYF. DNA of the CDR3: TGTGCCAGCAGTAAGGGACAGCTCCAAGAGACCCAGTACTTC.

The chain couples TRBV5-4 to TRBJ2-3, with D maybe TRBD2 (6 bases). The CDR3 extends over 15 amino acids. Trimming cost V 0 bases and J 1 base, with 9 bases left between them. The germline V gene encodes CDR1 SGHNT and CDR2 YYREEE (reference sequence). The CDR3 sequence: CASSLGGGGTDTQYF. The CDR3 coding sequence is TGTGCCAGCAGCTTGGGGGGCGGGGGCACAGATACGCAGTATTTT.

The J gene is TRBJ2-5, the V gene TRBV7-9, with D perhaps TRBD2 (6 bases). The CDR3 covers 13 residues. V gave up 6 bases and J gave up 5 bases, with 13 bases separating them. From germline, CDR1 is SEHNR and CDR2 FQNEAQ (reference sequence). This CDR3 is CASRSGLGETQYF. As DNA, the CDR3 is TGTGCCAGCAGATCGGGACTGGGGGAGACCCAGTACTTC.

In this sample, this clone turned up once. The chain joins TRBV5-1 to TRBJ1-4; weak D call: TRBD1 (6 bases). The germline V gene has CDR1 SGHRS and CDR2 YFSETQ. This CDR3 region has 14 residues. The ends were cut back, 2 bases at V and 4 bases at J, with 9 bases in the middle. The CDR3: CASSFLQGNEKLFF. CDR3 DNA: TGCGCCAGCAGCTTTCTACAGGGTAATGAAAAACTGTTTTTT.

In nucleotides, the CDR3 is TGTGCCAGCAGTCACGCTAGCGGGAGGGTAGTGAATGAGCAGTTCTTC. It encodes CASSHASGRVVNEQFF. The genes are TRBV6-6 and TRBJ2-1; 12 bases are a match to TRBD2. Germline V lookup: CDR1 MNHNY, CDR2 SVGAGI (reference sequence). V was clipped by 5 bases and J by 7 bases; unmatched bases: 9. This CDR3 comprises 16 residues.

This clone has a handful of counts. In DNA, the CDR3 is TGTGCCAGCAGCCCACCGGGACAGGGTTACTACGAGCAGTACTTC. It codes for CASSPPGQGYYEQYF. This chain links TRBV6-5 with TRBJ2-7; TRBD1 matches at 9 bases. CDR1 MNHEY and CDR2 SVGAGI come from the germline V gene. The CDR3 loop spans 15 amino acids. V trimming: 6 bases; J trimming: 3 bases; junction bases outside the gene matches: 9.

The rearrangement uses TRBV28 and TRBJ1-6, with 8 positions matching TRBD1. V shed 8 bases, J shed 7 bases, and the junction held 4 bases outside the gene matches. The CDR3 is 13 amino acids. Germline V gene data show CDR1 as MDHEN and CDR2 as SYDVKM. The chain's CDR3 is CASGRQGNSPLHF. The DNA of the CDR3 is TGTGCCAGCGGGAGACAGGGGAATTCACCCCTCCACTTT.

This clone was observed a single time. The gene calls are TRBV28 and TRBJ2-5, with TRBD2 as a possible D gene (6 bases). The V end lost 2 bases, the J end lost 5 bases, and 9 bases lay between the germline ends. Germline lookup yields CDR1 MDHEN and CDR2 SYDVKM. The length of the CDR3 is 13 residues. CDR3 in DNA: TGTGCCAGCAGTTTAGCGGGAACCGAGACCCAGTACTTC. It yields the protein CASSLAGTETQYF.

The V call is TRBV7-2, the J call TRBJ1-5, with D maybe TRBD1 (6 bases). V gave up 2 bases and J gave up 6 bases, with 17 bases separating them. The CDR3 is made up of 16 amino acids. CDR1 and CDR2 from the germline V gene are SGHTA and FQGNSA. CDR3 amino acids: CASSLRPGATFQPQHF. The CDR3 nucleotides read TGTGCCAGCAGCTTACGGCCAGGGGCCACTTTTCAGCCCCAGCATTTT.

The chain couples TRBV5-1 to TRBJ1-4; 7 positions agree with TRBD1. Trimming cost V 4 bases and J 8 bases; bases outside gene matches: 11. CDR1 SGHRS and CDR2 YFSETQ come from the germline V gene. This CDR3 region has 15 residues. DNA for the CDR3: TGCGCCAGCAGCAAAGGACAGGCCCTTGGGGAAAAACTGTTTTTT. Translating it yields CASSKGQALGEKLFF.